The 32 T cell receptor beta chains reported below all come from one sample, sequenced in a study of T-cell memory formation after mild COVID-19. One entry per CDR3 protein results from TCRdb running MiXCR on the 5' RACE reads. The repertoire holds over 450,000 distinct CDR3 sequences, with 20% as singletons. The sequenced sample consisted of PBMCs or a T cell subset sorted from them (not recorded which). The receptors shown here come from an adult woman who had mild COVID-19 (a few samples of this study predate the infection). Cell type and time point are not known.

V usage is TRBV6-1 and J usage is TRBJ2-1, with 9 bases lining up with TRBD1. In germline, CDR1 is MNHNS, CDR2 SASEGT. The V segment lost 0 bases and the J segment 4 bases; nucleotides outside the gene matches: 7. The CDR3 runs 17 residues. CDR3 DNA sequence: TGTGCCAGCAGTGAAGCCCTCGGACAGGGGTGGTACAATGAGCAGTTCTTC. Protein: CASSEALGQGWYNEQFF.

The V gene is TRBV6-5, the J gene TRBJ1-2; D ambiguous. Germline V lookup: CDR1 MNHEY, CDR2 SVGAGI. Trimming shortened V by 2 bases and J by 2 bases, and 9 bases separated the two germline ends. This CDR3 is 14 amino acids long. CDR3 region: CASSYERKNYGYTF. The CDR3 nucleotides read TGTGCCAGCAGTTACGAGCGGAAGAACTATGGCTACACCTTC.

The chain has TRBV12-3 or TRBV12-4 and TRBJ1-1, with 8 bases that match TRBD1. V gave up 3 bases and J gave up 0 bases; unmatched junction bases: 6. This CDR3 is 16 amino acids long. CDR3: CASSFRTGPMNTEAFF. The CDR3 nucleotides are TGTGCCAGCAGTTTCAGGACAGGGCCCATGAACACTGAAGCTTTCTTT.

The CDR3 reads CSDFSPSPAGVEETQYF. DNA of the CDR3: TGCAGCGACTTTTCCCCATCTCCAGCGGGGGTGGAGGAGACCCAGTACTTC. The chain links TRBV29-1 to TRBJ2-5; 8 positions agree with TRBD2. The CDR3 is made up of 17 amino acids. Germline lookup yields CDR1 SQVTM and CDR2 ANQGSEA. With 7 bases clipped from V and 5 bases from J, the junction kept 21 bases outside the gene matches.

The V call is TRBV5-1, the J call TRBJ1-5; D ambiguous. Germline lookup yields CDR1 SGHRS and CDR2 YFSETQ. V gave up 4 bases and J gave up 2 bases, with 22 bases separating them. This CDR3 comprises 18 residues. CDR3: CASSPGPRRAKGNQPQHF. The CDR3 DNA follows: TGCGCCAGCAGCCCCGGCCCCAGGCGGGCTAAGGGCAATCAGCCCCAGCATTTT.

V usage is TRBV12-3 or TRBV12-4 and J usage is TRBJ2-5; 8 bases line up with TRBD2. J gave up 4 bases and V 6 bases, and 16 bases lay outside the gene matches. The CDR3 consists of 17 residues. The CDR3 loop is CASRDGRTSGRRETQYF. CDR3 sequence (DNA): TGTGCCAGCAGAGACGGCCGAACGAGCGGGAGACGAGAGACCCAGTACTTC.

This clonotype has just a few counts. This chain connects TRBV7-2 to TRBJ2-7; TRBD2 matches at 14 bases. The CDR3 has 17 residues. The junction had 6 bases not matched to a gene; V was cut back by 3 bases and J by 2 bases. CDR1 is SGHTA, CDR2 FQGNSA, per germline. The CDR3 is CASSFTGTSGSTYEQYF. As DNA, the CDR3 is TGTGCCAGCAGCTTTACCGGGACTAGCGGGAGTACCTACGAGCAGTACTTC.

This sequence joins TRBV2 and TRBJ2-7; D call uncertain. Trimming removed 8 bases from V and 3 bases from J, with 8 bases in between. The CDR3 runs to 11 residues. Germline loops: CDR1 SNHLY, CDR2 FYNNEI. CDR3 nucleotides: TGTGCCAGCCACCTCGGCTACGAGCAGTACTTC. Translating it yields CASHLGYEQYF.

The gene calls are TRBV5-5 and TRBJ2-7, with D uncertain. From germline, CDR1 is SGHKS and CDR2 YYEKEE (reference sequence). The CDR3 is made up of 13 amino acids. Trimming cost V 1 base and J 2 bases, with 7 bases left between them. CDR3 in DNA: TGTGCCAGCAGCTTGAGTACCGCCTACGAGCAGTACTTC. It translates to CASSLSTAYEQYF.

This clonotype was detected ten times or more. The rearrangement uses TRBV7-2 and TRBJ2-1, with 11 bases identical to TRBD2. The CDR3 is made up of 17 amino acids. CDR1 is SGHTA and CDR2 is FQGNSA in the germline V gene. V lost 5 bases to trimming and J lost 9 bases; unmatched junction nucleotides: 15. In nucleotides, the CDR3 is TGTGCCAGCAGCCCCGGGGGGCCTAGCGGGAGGCGAGGTGAGCAGTTCTTC. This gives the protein CASSPGGPSGRRGEQFF. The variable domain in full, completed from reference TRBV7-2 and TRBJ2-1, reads GAGVSQSPSNKVTEKGKDVELRCDPISGHTALYWYRQSLGQGLEFLIYFQGNSAPDKSGLPSDRFSAERTGGSVSTLTIQRTQQEDSAVYLCASSPGGPSGRRGEQFFGPGTRLTVL.

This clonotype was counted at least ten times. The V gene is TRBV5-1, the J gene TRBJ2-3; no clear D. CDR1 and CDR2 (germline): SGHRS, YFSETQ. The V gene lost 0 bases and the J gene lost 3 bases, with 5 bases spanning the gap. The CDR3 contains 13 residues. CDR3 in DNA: TGCGCCAGCAGCTTGGCAGCTACAGATACGCAGTATTTT. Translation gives CASSLAATDTQYF.

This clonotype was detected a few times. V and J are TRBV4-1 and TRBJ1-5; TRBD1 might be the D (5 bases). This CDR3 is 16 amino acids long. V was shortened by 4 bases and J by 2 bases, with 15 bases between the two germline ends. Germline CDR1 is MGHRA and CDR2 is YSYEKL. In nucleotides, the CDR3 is TGCGCCAGCAGCCGCGGAGGGACCGGCGGCAATCAGCCCCAGCATTTT. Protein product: CASSRGGTGGNQPQHF.

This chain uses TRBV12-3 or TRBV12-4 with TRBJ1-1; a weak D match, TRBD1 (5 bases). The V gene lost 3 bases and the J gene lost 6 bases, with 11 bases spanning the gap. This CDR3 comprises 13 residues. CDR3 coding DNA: TGTGCCAGCAGTTTCGGGGCAACCGCTGAAGCTTTCTTT. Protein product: CASSFGATAEAFF.

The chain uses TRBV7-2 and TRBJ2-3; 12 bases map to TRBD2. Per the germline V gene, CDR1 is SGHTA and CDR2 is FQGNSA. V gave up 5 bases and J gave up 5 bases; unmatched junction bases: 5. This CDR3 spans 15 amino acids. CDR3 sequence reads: CASSPSGGAGDTQYF. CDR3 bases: TGTGCCAGCAGCCCTAGCGGGGGGGCAGGAGATACGCAGTATTTT.

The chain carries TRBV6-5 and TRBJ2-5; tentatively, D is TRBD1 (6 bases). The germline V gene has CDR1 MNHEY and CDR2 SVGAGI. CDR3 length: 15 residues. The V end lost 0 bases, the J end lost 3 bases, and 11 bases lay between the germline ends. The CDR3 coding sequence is TGTGCCAGCAGTTACTCGCGCCCAGGGGAAGAGACCCAGTACTTC. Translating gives CASSYSRPGEETQYF.

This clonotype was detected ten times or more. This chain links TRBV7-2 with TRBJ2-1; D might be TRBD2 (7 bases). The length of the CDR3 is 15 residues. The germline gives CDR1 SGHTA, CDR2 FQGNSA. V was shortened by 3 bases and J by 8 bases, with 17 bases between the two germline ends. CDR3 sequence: CASSFGGGRIDEQFF. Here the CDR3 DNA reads TGTGCCAGCAGCTTTGGGGGGGGGCGCATAGATGAGCAGTTCTTC. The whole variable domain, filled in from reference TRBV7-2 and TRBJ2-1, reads GAGVSQSPSNKVTEKGKDVELRCDPISGHTALYWYRQSLGQGLEFLIYFQGNSAPDKSGLPSDRFSAERTGGSVSTLTIQRTQQEDSAVYLCASSFGGGRIDEQFFGPGTRLTVL.

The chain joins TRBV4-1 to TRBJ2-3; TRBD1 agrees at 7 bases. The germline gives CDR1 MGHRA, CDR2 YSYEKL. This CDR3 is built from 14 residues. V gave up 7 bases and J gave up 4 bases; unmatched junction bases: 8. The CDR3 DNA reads TGCGCCAGCACGAACCAGGGGGAAGCAGATACGCAGTATTTT. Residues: CASTNQGEADTQYF.

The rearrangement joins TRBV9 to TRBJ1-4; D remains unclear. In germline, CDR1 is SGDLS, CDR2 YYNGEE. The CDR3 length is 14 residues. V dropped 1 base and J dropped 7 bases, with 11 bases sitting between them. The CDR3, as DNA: TGTGCCAGCAGCGTACGAGGCCGGGGTGAAAAACTGTTTTTT. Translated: CASSVRGRGEKLFF.

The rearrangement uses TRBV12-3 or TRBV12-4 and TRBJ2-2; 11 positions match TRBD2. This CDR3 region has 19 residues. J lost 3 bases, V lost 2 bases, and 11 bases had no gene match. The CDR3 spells CASSLTGLLAGGDTGELFF. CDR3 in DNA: TGTGCCAGCAGTTTAACGGGTCTTCTAGCGGGAGGTGACACCGGGGAGCTGTTTTTT.

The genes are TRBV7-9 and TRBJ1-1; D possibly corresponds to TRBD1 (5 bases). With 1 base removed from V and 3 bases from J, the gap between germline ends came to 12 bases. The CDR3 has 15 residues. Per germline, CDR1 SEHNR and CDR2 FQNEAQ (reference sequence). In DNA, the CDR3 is TGTGCCAGCAGCTTAGTGGCCGTGGGACACACTGAAGCTTTCTTT. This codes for CASSLVAVGHTEAFF. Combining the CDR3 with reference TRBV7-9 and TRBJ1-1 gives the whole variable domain DTGVSQNPRHKITKRGQNVTFRCDPISEHNRLYWYRQTLGQGPEFLTYFQNEAQLEKSRLLSDRFSAERPKGSFSTLEIQRTEQGDSAMYLCASSLVAVGHTEAFFGQGTRLTVV.

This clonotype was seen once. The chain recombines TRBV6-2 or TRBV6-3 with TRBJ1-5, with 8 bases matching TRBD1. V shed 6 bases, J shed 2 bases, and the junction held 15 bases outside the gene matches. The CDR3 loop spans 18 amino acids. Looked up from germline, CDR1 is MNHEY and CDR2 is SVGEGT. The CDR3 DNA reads TGTGCCAGCAGCCCTGGACAGGGAGGTATGATTGGCAATCAGCCCCAGCATTTT. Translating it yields CASSPGQGGMIGNQPQHF.

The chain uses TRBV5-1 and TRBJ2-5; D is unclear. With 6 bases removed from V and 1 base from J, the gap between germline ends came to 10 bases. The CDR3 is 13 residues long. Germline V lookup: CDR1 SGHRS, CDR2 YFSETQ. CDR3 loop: CASKGTSQETQYF. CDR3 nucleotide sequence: TGCGCCAGCAAGGGAACATCCCAAGAGACCCAGTACTTC.

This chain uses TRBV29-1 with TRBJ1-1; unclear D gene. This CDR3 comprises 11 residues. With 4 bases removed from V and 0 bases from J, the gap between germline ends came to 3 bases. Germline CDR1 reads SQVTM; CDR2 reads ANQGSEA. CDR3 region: CSVGMNTEAFF. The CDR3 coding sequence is TGCAGCGTTGGCATGAACACTGAAGCTTTCTTT. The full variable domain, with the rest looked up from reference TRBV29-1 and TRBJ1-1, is SAVISQKPSRDICQRGTSLTIQCQVDSQVTMMFWYRQQPGQSLTLIATANQGSEATYESGFVIDKFPISRPNLTFSTLTVSNMSPEDSSIYLCSVGMNTEAFFGQGTRLTVV.

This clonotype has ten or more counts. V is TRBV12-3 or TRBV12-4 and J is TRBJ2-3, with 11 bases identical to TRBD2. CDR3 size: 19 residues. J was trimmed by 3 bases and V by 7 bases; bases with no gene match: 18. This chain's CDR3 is CASTPPPDGLAGGTDTQYF. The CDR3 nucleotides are TGTGCCAGCACTCCTCCACCCGATGGCCTAGCGGGGGGAACAGATACGCAGTATTTT.

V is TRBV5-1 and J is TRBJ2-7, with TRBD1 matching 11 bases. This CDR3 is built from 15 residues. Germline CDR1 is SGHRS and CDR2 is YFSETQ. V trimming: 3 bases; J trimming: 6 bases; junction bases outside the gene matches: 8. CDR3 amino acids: CASSWGGQGAFEQYF. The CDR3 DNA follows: TGCGCCAGCAGCTGGGGAGGACAGGGGGCGTTCGAGCAGTACTTC.

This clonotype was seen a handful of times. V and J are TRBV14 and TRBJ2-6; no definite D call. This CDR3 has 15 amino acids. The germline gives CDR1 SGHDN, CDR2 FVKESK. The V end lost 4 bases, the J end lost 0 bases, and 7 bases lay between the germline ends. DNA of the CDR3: TGTGCCAGCAGCCCTCGGTACTCTGGGGCCAACGTCCTGACTTTC. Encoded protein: CASSPRYSGANVLTF. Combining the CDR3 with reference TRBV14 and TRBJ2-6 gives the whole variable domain EAGVTQFPSHSVIEKGQTVTLRCDPISGHDNLYWYRRVMGKEIKFLLHFVKESKQDESGMPNNRFLAERTGGTYSTLKVQPAELEDSGVYFCASSPRYSGANVLTFGAGSRLTVL.

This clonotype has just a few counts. The CDR3 reads CASSGQGVNEQFF. The CDR3 region has the DNA TGCGCCAGTTCGGGACAGGGGGTCAATGAGCAGTTCTTC. This chain uses TRBV4-1 with TRBJ2-1; 11 bases map to TRBD1. CDR3 length: 13 amino acids. CDR1 and CDR2 (germline): MGHRA, YSYEKL. J was trimmed by 6 bases and V by 9 bases; bases with no gene match: 4.

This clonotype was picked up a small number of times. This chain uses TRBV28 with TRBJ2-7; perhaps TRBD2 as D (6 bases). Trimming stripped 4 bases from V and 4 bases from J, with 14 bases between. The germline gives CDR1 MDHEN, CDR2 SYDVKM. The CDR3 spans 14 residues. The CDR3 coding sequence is TGTGCCAGCAGTTCGCGGGACGGGGAATACGAGCAGTACTTC. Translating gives CASSSRDGEYEQYF.

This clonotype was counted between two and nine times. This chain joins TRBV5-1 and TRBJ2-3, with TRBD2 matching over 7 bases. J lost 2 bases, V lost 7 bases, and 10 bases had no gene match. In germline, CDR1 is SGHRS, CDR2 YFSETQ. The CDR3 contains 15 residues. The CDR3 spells CASGIASGSTDTQYF. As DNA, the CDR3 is TGCGCCAGCGGAATAGCTAGCGGCTCCACAGATACGCAGTATTTT.

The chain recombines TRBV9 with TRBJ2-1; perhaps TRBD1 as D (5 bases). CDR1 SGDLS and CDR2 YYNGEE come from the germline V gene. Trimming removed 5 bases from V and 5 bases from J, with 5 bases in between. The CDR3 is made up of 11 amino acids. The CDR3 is CASRGDNEQFF. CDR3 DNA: TGTGCCAGCAGAGGGGACAATGAGCAGTTCTTC.

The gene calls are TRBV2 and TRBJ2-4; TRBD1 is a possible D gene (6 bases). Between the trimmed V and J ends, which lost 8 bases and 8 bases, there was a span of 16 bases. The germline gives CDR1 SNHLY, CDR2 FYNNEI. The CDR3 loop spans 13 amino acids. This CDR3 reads CASRDIRRDIQYF. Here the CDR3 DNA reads TGTGCCAGCCGGGACATCAGGCGGGACATTCAGTACTTC.

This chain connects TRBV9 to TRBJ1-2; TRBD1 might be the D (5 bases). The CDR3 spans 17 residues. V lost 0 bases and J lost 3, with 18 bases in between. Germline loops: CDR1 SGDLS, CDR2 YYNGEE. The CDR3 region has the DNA TGTGCCAGCAGCGTAGATAGCAGGACACTCCGTCACTATGGCTACACCTTC. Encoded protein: CASSVDSRTLRHYGYTF.